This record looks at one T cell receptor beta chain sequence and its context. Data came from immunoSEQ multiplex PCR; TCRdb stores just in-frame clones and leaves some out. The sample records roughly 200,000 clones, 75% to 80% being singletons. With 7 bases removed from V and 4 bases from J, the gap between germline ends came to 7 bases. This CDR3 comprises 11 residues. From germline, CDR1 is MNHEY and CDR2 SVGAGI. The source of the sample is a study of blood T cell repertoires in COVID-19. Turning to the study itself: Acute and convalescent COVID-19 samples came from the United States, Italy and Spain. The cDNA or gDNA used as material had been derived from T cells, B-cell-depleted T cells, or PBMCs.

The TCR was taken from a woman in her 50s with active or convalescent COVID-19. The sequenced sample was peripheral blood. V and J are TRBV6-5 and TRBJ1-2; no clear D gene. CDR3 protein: CASKTAYGYTF. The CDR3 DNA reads TGTGCCAGCAAAACAGCCTATGGCTACACCTTC.